This record covers a single T cell receptor (beta chain). Its antigen is unidentified. This entry belongs to a study of cytomegalovirus exposure and HLA in healthy donors. Findings and caveats of the study: Prior analysis indicated that the majority of TCR beta V segments exhibited productivity approximately 90% or approximately 30% of the time. A list of roughly 160 TCR beta chains associated with cytomegalovirus was given.

The PCR employed 60 Vbeta primers together with 13 Jbeta primers. Only in-frame clones appear in the TCRdb table, and some are missing; sequencing was by immunoSEQ multiplex PCR. Of approximately 160,000 clones listed, 60% to 85% were seen once; the top ten hold roughly 7.4%. Sequenced input: PBMCs. This TCR was sampled from a male donor in good health and CMV-seropositive.

This chain's CDR3 is CASSQTFPLNNEQFF. In DNA form, the CDR3 reads TGTGCCAGCAGTCAGACATTCCCTCTAAACAATGAGCAGTTCTTC. The V and J genes are TRBV6-5 and TRBJ2-1, with D uncertain. Trimming removed 5 bases from V and 5 bases from J, with 16 bases in between. Germline-derived CDR1 and CDR2 are MNHEY and SVGAGI. This CDR3 region has 15 residues.